Listed below are T cell receptor beta chains from one sample, sequenced in a study of blood T cell repertoires in COVID-19. Data came from immunoSEQ multiplex PCR; TCRdb stores just in-frame clones and leaves some out. The table has 350,000 to 450,000 clones, around 84% seen once; the top ten hold approximately 3.7%. Sample: peripheral blood. The receptors stem from a woman under 30 with acute or convalescent COVID-19. CDR3s include the opening cysteine and the closing phenylalanine or tryptophan. The D gene is left open where the match is weak. Where a row states a size, it is once, few, many or the class of an expanded clone; other rows omit it.

CDR3 DNA	CDR3 protein	J gene	D gene	V gene	clone size
TGCGCCAGCAGTGAGTCGAAGCGTGGCAATGAGCAGTTCTTC	CASSESKRGNEQFF	TRBJ2-1	.	TRBV10-1	.
TGTGCCACCAGTGCCATGAGCAATCAGCCCCAGCATTTT	CATSAMSNQPQHF	TRBJ1-5	.	TRBV24-1	.
TGCGCCAGCAGTAGTTACCTACAGGGGGCGGATGAAAAACTGTTTTTT	CASSSYLQGADEKLFF	TRBJ1-4	TRBD1	TRBV10-2	.
TGTGCCAGTAGTACTACCGGGGGGCGCTCCTACAATGAGCAGTTCTTC	CASSTTGGRSYNEQFF	TRBJ2-1	.	TRBV19	.
TGTGCCAGCAGCCGGGCCCTCTTCTATGGCTACACCTTC	CASSRALFYGYTF	TRBJ1-2	.	TRBV14	.
TGTGCCAGCCGACAACACTACACCGGGGAGCTGTTTTTT	CASRQHYTGELFF	TRBJ2-2	.	TRBV28	few
TGTGCCAGCAGTTTTACGGGAAATAGAAATTCACCCCTCCACTTT	CASSFTGNRNSPLHF	TRBJ1-6	.	TRBV27	few
TGTGCCTCCCCCAGGAGGGATAGCAATCAGCCCCAGCATTTT	CASPRRDSNQPQHF	TRBJ1-5	.	TRBV27	.
TGCGCCAGCAGCCAAGTCGGTGAGCAGTTCTTC	CASSQVGEQFF	TRBJ2-1	.	TRBV4-1	few
TGTGCCAGCAGCTCGAAGGGGCCACGGCGGCTGAACACTGAAGCTTTCTTT	CASSSKGPRRLNTEAFF	TRBJ1-1	.	TRBV11-3	.
TGCGCCAGCAGCGGGGAGGGACTGAACACCGGGGAGCTGTTTTTT	CASSGEGLNTGELFF	TRBJ2-2	TRBD2	TRBV5-1	.
TGTGCCAGCAGCTTACTTCCTGGGACTACCTACAATGAGCAGTTCTTC	CASSLLPGTTYNEQFF	TRBJ2-1	TRBD2	TRBV7-3	.
TGCAGTGCTAGTGGGACACCCGTTGCCTATGGCTACACCTTC	CSASGTPVAYGYTF	TRBJ1-2	.	TRBV20-1	.
TGTGCCAGTACCCTTGACTCGGCCGCTGAAGCTTTCTTT	CASTLDSAAEAFF	TRBJ1-1	.	TRBV19	.
TGCGCCAGCAGCTCGACCCCGGGACAGGGGCAGGGCTACACCTTC	CASSSTPGQGQGYTF	TRBJ1-2	TRBD1	TRBV5-1	.
TGTGCCAGCAGTTCCCGGGACAGGGTCGTCGAGCAGTACTTC	CASSSRDRVVEQYF	TRBJ2-7	TRBD1	TRBV6-5	.
TGCGCCAGCAGCCCCGGACTAACTCAAGAGACCCAGTACTTC	CASSPGLTQETQYF	TRBJ2-5	.	TRBV5-1	.
TGTGCCAGCAGCTCCCCATGGACAGGGTCTGGAAACACCATATATTTT	CASSSPWTGSGNTIYF	TRBJ1-3	TRBD1	TRBV11-2	.
TGCAGCGTGGGGACAGGGGGCGACACCGGGGAGCTGTTTTTT	CSVGTGGDTGELFF	TRBJ2-2	TRBD1	TRBV29-1	once
TGTGCCAGCAGTCGGACAGGGAACAAGAACACTGAAGCTTTCTTT	CASSRTGNKNTEAFF	TRBJ1-1	TRBD1	TRBV3-1/TRBV3-2	.
TGTGCCAGCAGCCCCAACAGGGGTGACGGAAACACCATATATTTT	CASSPNRGDGNTIYF	TRBJ1-3	TRBD1	TRBV27	.
TGTGCCAGTAGCCCTAGCGGGAGTATCTACAATGAGCAGTTCTTC	CASSPSGSIYNEQFF	TRBJ2-1	TRBD2	TRBV19	.
TGTGCCAGCAGCTTCTTCCTTCCGGGGGGGATGGTGGATACGCAGTATTTT	CASSFFLPGGMVDTQYF	TRBJ2-3	TRBD2	TRBV7-6	once
TGTGCCAGTGGGGCTAGCGGGAGAGGAGCCTACGAGCAGTACTTC	CASGASGRGAYEQYF	TRBJ2-7	TRBD2	TRBV19	.
TGTGCCAGCAGCTTAGCACCGGAGAGATCACCCCTCCACTTT	CASSLAPERSPLHF	TRBJ1-6	.	TRBV7-9	.
TGTGCCAGCCAAAGGCAGGGAACCTACACTGAAGCTTTCTTT	CASQRQGTYTEAFF	TRBJ1-1	.	TRBV2	few
TGCGCCAGCAGCCGATCGACAGGGGGAGAAAAACTGTTTTTT	CASSRSTGGEKLFF	TRBJ1-4	TRBD1	TRBV5-1	.
TGTGCCAGCAGCCCTAACAGGGATAGCTCCTATAATTCACCCCTCCACTTT	CASSPNRDSSYNSPLHF	TRBJ1-6	.	TRBV28	.
TGTGCCAGCAGCCAAGTCAGGGGGGAAGGCTACACCTTC	CASSQVRGEGYTF	TRBJ1-2	TRBD1	TRBV3-1/TRBV3-2	once
TGCAGCGTTGAACGTCCCGTTAACACTGAAGCTTTCTTT	CSVERPVNTEAFF	TRBJ1-1	.	TRBV29-1	once
TGTGCCAGCAGCTTAGCTACAGGGGAGGCAGATACGCAGTATTTT	CASSLATGEADTQYF	TRBJ2-3	.	TRBV7-9	.
TGTGCCAGCAGCCCGACAGGGTATCAAGAGACCCAGTACTTC	CASSPTGYQETQYF	TRBJ2-5	TRBD1	TRBV5-4	.
TGTGCCAGTAGTCGACAGTCCATGAACACTGAAGCTTTCTTT	CASSRQSMNTEAFF	TRBJ1-1	.	TRBV19	.
TGTGCCAGCAGTCTGACAGCGATGAACACTGAAGCTTTCTTT	CASSLTAMNTEAFF	TRBJ1-1	.	TRBV28	once